What follows are 10 T cell receptor beta chains derived from one specimen sequenced in a study of T cell repertoires in aging, cancer and after chemotherapy (dated by TCRdb to between 2018 and 2021). Instead of sorted cells or RNA, genomic DNA extracted from peripheral blood served as the source for amplifying TCR beta rearrangements. The sequencer was an Illumina MiSeq. Using a mixed TRB-A/B primer pool, multiplex touch-down PCR amplified rearranged TRB sequences covering the V, D and J segments. The public reads were quality trimmed at Q25 with fastp and then assembled into clones with MiXCR by TCRdb, keeping productive beta chains. Rows with one shared CDR3 protein collapse into an entry with the most common genes and DNA. The sample table holds 5,500 to 7,000 distinct CDR3 sequences, of which roughly a fifth were seen once. Jointly, the top ten make up more than 2.5% of the sample. Sequencing input: blood. The receptors originated from a human donor with a blood cancer.

The chain is built from TRBV9 and TRBJ1-1; 9 bases are a match to TRBD1. Germline loops: CDR1 SGDLS, CDR2 YYNGEE. The junction had 3 bases not matched to a gene; V was cut back by 3 bases and J by 6 bases. CDR3 length equals 13 residues. CDR3 coding DNA: TGTGCCAGCAGCGAAACAGGGGGCTCTGAAGCTTTCTTT. This gives the protein CASSETGGSEAFF.

The CDR3 DNA sequence: TGTGCCAGCAGCAAAAGCGGGGGGCGCGGAGGAATATCACCCCTCCACTTT. Amino acids: CASSKSGGRGGISPLHF. The chain carries TRBV11-2 and TRBJ1-6, with TRBD1 as a possible D gene (6 bases). CDR3 length equals 17 residues. Looked up from germline, CDR1 is SGHAT and CDR2 is FQNNGV. V lost 5 bases, J lost 10 bases, and 24 bases lay in between.

Relative to its sample, this clonotype is medium-sized. The rearrangement joins TRBV19 to TRBJ1-2; D is perhaps TRBD1 (5 bases). This CDR3 is built from 14 residues. Germline-derived CDR1 and CDR2 are LNHDA and SQIVND (reference sequence). The germline V and J ends were trimmed by 7 bases and 2 bases, with 14 bases remaining between them. Here the CDR3 DNA reads TGTGCCAGTATAAGTCCAGGGAGGAACTATGGCTACACCTTC. It specifies CASISPGRNYGYTF.

V usage is TRBV10-3 and J usage is TRBJ2-1; 8 bases are a match to TRBD2. Germline values: CDR1 ENHRY, CDR2 SYGVKD. This CDR3 region has 15 residues. V gave up 6 bases and J gave up 5 bases; unmatched junction bases: 9. The CDR3 DNA reads TGTGCCATCAGGACTAGCGAGAGGGGGAACAATGAGCAGTTCTTC. Protein: CAIRTSERGNNEQFF.

Sample share makes this clonotype medium-sized. The J gene is TRBJ2-7, the V gene TRBV19; possible D gene TRBD1, 5 bases. Germline CDR1 reads LNHDA; CDR2 reads SQIVND (reference sequence). The V and J ends lost 5 bases and 2 bases respectively, with 13 bases between them. There are 14 residues in the CDR3. CDR3 loop: CASSSTGHPYEQYF. CDR3 DNA sequence: TGTGCCAGTAGTTCGACTGGACACCCCTACGAGCAGTACTTC.

This clonotype occurred a few times. The chain recombines TRBV19 with TRBJ1-4, with TRBD1 matching over 8 bases. The J segment lost 7 bases and the V segment lost 3 bases, leaving 4 bases of the junction unmatched. The germline V gene encodes CDR1 LNHDA and CDR2 SQIVND (reference sequence). The CDR3 contains 14 residues. CDR3 nucleotide sequence: TGTGCCAGTAGTATCGACAGGGGAGGTGAAAAACTGTTTTTT. Encoded protein: CASSIDRGGEKLFF.

Only a few counts were recorded for this clonotype. The chain links TRBV2 to TRBJ2-3; no reliable D call. With 9 bases removed from V and 1 base from J, the gap between germline ends came to 14 bases. Germline V lookup: CDR1 SNHLY, CDR2 FYNNEI. The CDR3 totals 14 residues. The CDR3 is CASTTDGGTDTQYF. CDR3 DNA: TGTGCCAGTACGACCGACGGCGGCACAGATACGCAGTATTTT.

This clonotype is deemed medium-sized. The rearrangement uses TRBV6-6 and TRBJ1-2; possibly TRBD1 for D (5 bases). CDR1 is MNHNY and CDR2 is SVGAGI in the germline V gene (reference sequence). V shed 4 bases and J shed 8 bases, with 14 bases lying between them. The length of the CDR3 is 13 residues. This CDR3 is CASSSDTTAGYTF. As DNA, the CDR3 is TGTGCCAGCAGTTCGGACACCACGGCAGGCTACACCTTC.

This chain links TRBV6-4 with TRBJ1-4; 7 positions agree with TRBD1. The CDR3 has 18 amino acids. Germline trimming cut 2 bases from V and 6 bases from J; bases unmatched to any gene: 15. In germline, CDR1 is MRHNA, CDR2 SNTAGT. As DNA, the CDR3 is TGTGCCAGCAGTGACCCGCTTGGGACAGCGCCTCTGGATGAAAAACTGTTTTTT. This gives the protein CASSDPLGTAPLDEKLFF.

This clonotype has just a few counts. The junction departs from germline at one end; a sequencing error may be responsible. This sequence joins TRBV5-1 and TRBJ2-7, with 7 nucleotides matching TRBD2. Per germline, CDR1 SGHRS and CDR2 YFSETQ. The CDR3 runs 14 residues. The CDR3 nucleotides read TGTGCCAGCAGCTTGTCCAGCGGGGTCCCCGAGCAGTACTTC. This translates into CASSLSSGVPEQYF.